This TCR beta chain appears in the sequencing data of a study of chemoradiotherapy in HPV16-positive cancers. General observations from the study: HPV-responsive T-cell expansion during chemoradiotherapy was linked to improved recurrence-free survival in HPV16-positive patients.

As to this clone: Its specificity is not known.

Profiled with immunoSEQ multiplex PCR; TCRdb holds only in-frame clones, not every one. The repertoire holds 9,500 to 15,000 clones, with 72% as singletons. The CDR3 is made up of 16 amino acids. The V gene's germline CDR1 is KGHSH and CDR2 LQKENI. J gave up 5 bases and V 4 bases, and 5 bases lay outside the gene matches. Sampling was performed from a patient who underwent chemoradiotherapy. The J gene is TRBJ2-1, the V gene TRBV18; 13 positions agree with TRBD2. This TCR derives from a human donor with HPV-associated anogenital cancer. The DNA for the CDR3 is TGTGCCAGCTCACGGGGACTAGCGGGAATGAACAATGAGCAGTTCTTC. Translating gives CASSRGLAGMNNEQFF. The full variable domain, with the rest looked up from reference TRBV18 and TRBJ2-1, is NAGVMQNPRHLVRRRGQEARLRCSPMKGHSHVYWYRQLPEEGLKFMVYLQKENIIDESGMPKERFSAEFPKEGPSILRIQQVVRGDSAAYFCASSRGLAGMNNEQFFGPGTRLTVL.